This T cell receptor (beta chain) was recorded in a study of regulatory T cells in long-lasting Graves disease. Both iRepertoire HTBI primers and Arm-PCR of CDR3 regions were used to build the TCR beta libraries. One entry per CDR3 protein results from TCRdb running MiXCR on the multiplex PCR reads. Of roughly 450,000 distinct CDR3 sequences in the sample, 23% are singletons; the top ten hold approximately 26%. The CDR3 covers 14 residues. Germline V gene lookup returns CDR1 SGHVS and CDR2 FQNEAQ. The time point denotes: persistent/refractory GD, antithyroid drugs over 5 years with positive TRAb. Isolated PBMC RNA provided the starting material for the TCR library. This clonotype has just one count. Given a much more abundant clone one base away, this may be a read error.

The sequence derives from a female donor with Graves disease. The V gene is TRBV7-8, the J gene TRBJ2-7; 7 bases align to TRBD1. Sequencing was performed on peripheral blood mononuclear cells (PBMCs), taken when the disease was refractory, from a patient treated with antithyroid drugs. In DNA, the CDR3 is TGTGCCAGCAGCTCCAGGGGGAAATACTACGCGCAGTACTTC. This translates into CASSSRGKYYAQYF.